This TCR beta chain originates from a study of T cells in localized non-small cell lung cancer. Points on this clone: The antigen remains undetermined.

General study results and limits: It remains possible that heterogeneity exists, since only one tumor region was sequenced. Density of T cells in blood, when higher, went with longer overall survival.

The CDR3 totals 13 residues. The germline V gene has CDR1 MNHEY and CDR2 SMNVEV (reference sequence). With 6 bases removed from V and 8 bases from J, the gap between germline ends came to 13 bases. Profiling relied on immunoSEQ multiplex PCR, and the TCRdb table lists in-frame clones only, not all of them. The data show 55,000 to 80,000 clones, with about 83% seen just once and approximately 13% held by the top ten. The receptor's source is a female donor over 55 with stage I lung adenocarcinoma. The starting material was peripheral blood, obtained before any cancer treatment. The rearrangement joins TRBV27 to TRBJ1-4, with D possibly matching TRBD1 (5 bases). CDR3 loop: CASRGEWVEKLFF. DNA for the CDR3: TGTGCCAGCAGAGGGGAGTGGGTCGAAAAACTGTTTTTT.